The T cell receptor beta chain described here comes from a study of OX40 agonist ivuxolimab in advanced cancers. Study in general: Patients undergoing dose escalation presented with hepatocellular carcinoma, melanoma, renal cell or head and neck cancer. Anti-PD-1, anti-PD-L1 or anti-CTLA-4 therapy given earlier was allowed, and approximately 43% had some.

The repertoire was sequenced with immunoSEQ multiplex PCR; TCRdb's copy has only in-frame clones and lacks some. The data show 65,000 to 80,000 clones, about 88% seen once. In germline, CDR1 is SGHVS, CDR2 FQNEAQ. CDR3 length: 15 residues. Trimming at V came to 5 bases and at J to 9 bases, leaving 9 bases not matched to a gene. The sequences come from CD4+ or CD8+ T cells sorted from blood, collected in a trial of the OX40 agonist ivuxolimab. The sequence came from an adult with an advanced solid tumor such as melanoma, head and neck, liver or kidney cancer. The V call is TRBV7-8, the J call TRBJ2-4, with 11 positions matching TRBD2. CDR3 sequence reads: CASSNIAGGPGIQYF. CDR3 DNA: TGTGCCAGCAGCAACATAGCGGGAGGGCCGGGCATTCAGTACTTC.